These T cell receptor beta chains were read from a single sample in a study of shared clonotypes between healthy human individuals. The data were produced by immunoSEQ multiplex PCR, yet TCRdb's version contains in-frame clones alone and is incomplete. The sample carries some 300,000 clones, roughly 70% recorded once. The sequenced sample consisted of memory CD4+ T cells sorted from blood. All receptors come from a man aged 25 to 40 in good health. Each CDR3 is given with its conserved first and last residue. The order of the fields is J gene, clone size, D gene, CDR3 length, V gene, CDR3 protein, CDR3 DNA. D genes are given only for firm matches. The size field is filled for only some rows; it gives once, few, many or a size class.

>TRBJ2-7|.|.|13|TRBV28
CASRPGHFYEQYF
TGTGCCAGCAGACCGGGACACTTCTACGAGCAGTACTTC
>TRBJ2-5|.|TRBD1|15|TRBV7-2
CASSYNQGVQETQYF
TGTGCCAGCAGCTATAACCAGGGGGTTCAGGAGACCCAGTACTTC
>TRBJ2-3|.|TRBD2|16|TRBV25-1
CASSESLSGSTNTQYF
TGTGCCAGCAGTGAATCCCTTAGCGGGAGTACGAATACGCAGTATTTT
>TRBJ2-7|.|TRBD1|14|TRBV5-5
CASRRTGTPYEQYF
TGTGCCAGCAGACGGACAGGGACTCCCTACGAGCAGTACTTC
>TRBJ1-1|.|.|15|TRBV7-9
CASSLRGSGNTEAFF
TGTGCCAGCAGCTTACGTGGCAGCGGGAACACTGAAGCTTTCTTT
>TRBJ1-2|.|.|14|TRBV6-1
CASNGGDGNYGYTF
TGTGCCAGCAACGGGGGAGACGGTAACTATGGCTACACCTTC
>TRBJ2-7|.|.|16|TRBV5-1
CASSPGGSRRSYEQYF
TGCGCCAGCAGCCCGGGCGGGTCTCGGCGTAGTTACGAGCAGTACTTC
>TRBJ2-1|.|TRBD2|15|TRBV6-5
CASTQLAGVFHEQFF
TGTGCCAGCACCCAGCTAGCGGGAGTCTTCCATGAGCAGTTCTTC
>TRBJ1-3|.|TRBD1|17|TRBV27
CASSSTDRGLSGNTIYF
TGTGCCAGCAGTTCAACGGACAGGGGGCTATCCGGAAACACCATATATTTT
>TRBJ2-7|.|TRBD2|14|TRBV11-3
CASSSRTSADEQYF
TGTGCCAGCAGCTCGCGGACTAGCGCGGACGAGCAGTACTTC
>TRBJ2-2|.|TRBD1|15|TRBV29-1
CSVRTGRGFTGELFF
TGCAGCGTTCGGACAGGCCGGGGCTTCACCGGGGAGCTGTTTTTT
>TRBJ2-7|.|TRBD2|16|TRBV19
CASSIVGSGRSYEQYF
TGTGCCAGTAGTATTGTGGGTAGCGGGAGGTCCTACGAGCAGTACTTC
>TRBJ1-1|.|.|14|TRBV29-1
CSVTGKVGATEAFF
TGCAGCGTCACAGGGAAGGTTGGAGCCACTGAAGCTTTCTTT
>TRBJ1-2|.|.|12|TRBV2
CASSGVRGGYTF
TGTGCCAGCAGTGGGGTTAGAGGTGGCTACACCTTC
>TRBJ2-7|.|.|13|TRBV7-9
CASSPRYLPEQYF
TGTGCCAGCAGCCCACGTTATCTGCCCGAGCAGTACTTC
>TRBJ2-5|.|TRBD2|18|TRBV11-2
CASSLDWASGRMGETQYF
TGTGCCAGCAGCTTAGATTGGGCTAGCGGGAGGATGGGAGAGACCCAGTACTTC
>TRBJ2-2|.|.|14|TRBV7-2
CAQNRNMAPGELFF
TGTGCCCAGAACCGGAACATGGCGCCCGGGGAGCTGTTTTTT
>TRBJ2-1|.|.|15|TRBV9
CASSVAPDSYNEQFF
TGTGCCAGCAGCGTAGCCCCGGACTCCTACAATGAGCAGTTCTTC
>TRBJ2-3|.|.|15|TRBV4-3
CASSQDRVITDTQYF
TGCGCCAGCAGCCAAGACAGGGTTATCACAGATACGCAGTATTTT
>TRBJ1-6|once|.|13|TRBV18
CASSPAGDSPLHF
TGTGCCAGCTCACCGGCGGGGGATTCACCCCTCCACTTT
>TRBJ2-2|.|TRBD1|16|TRBV9
CASSQTTGFSTGELFF
TGTGCCAGCAGCCAGACGACAGGGTTCAGCACCGGGGAGCTGTTTTTT
>TRBJ2-1|.|TRBD1|15|TRBV28
CASGTGGISYNEQFF
TGTGCCAGCGGAACAGGGGGCATTTCCTACAATGAGCAGTTCTTC